This T cell receptor (beta chain) was captured in a study of blood T cell repertoires in COVID-19. Of note for this clone: Other DNA sequences in the same sample also yield this CDR3.

The data were produced by immunoSEQ multiplex PCR, yet TCRdb's version contains in-frame clones alone and is incomplete. Of 95,000 to 150,000 clones in the sample, around three quarters were seen once. The origin of this receptor is a woman older than 75 with acute or convalescent COVID-19. Sequenced input: peripheral blood.

CDR3: CASSLGTQNTEAFF. In nucleotides, the CDR3 is TGCGCCAGCAGCTTGGGGACTCAGAACACTGAAGCTTTCTTT. The rearrangement links TRBV5-1 to TRBJ1-1; unclear D gene. Trimming removed 0 bases from V and 1 base from J, with 7 bases in between. The CDR3 length is 14 residues. Germline lookup yields CDR1 SGHRS and CDR2 YFSETQ.